A selection of T cell receptor beta chains follows, all from one sample in a study of tissue T cells after allogeneic stem cell transplantation. Repertoires were generated with immunoSEQ multiplex PCR, while TCRdb's copy carries only in-frame clones and drops some. The sample has 20,000 to 30,000 clones, more than 60% seen once. This specimen was tissue from the ileum, taken at autopsy. Every receptor here comes from a female donor at least 60 years old with lung cancer. CDR3s include the opening cysteine and the closing phenylalanine or tryptophan. The order of the fields is V gene, clone size, CDR3 length, CDR3 protein. The size field is filled for only some rows; it gives once, few, many or a size class.

V: TRBV12-3/TRBV12-4; size: once; length: 13; CDR3: CASSPGQSGEQYF
V: TRBV6-5; size: .; length: 13; CDR3: CASSYSGRGGYTF
V: TRBV5-1; size: .; length: 14; CDR3: CASSTGTTGAEQYF
V: TRBV9; size: few; length: 16; CDR3: CASSGGQGRPGNTIYF
V: TRBV2; size: few; length: 13; CDR3: CASSETQVTRQYF
V: TRBV28; size: .; length: 12; CDR3: CASRTTGLKAFF
V: TRBV19; size: .; length: 17; CDR3: CASRGLASGVHTGELFF
V: TRBV7-3; size: once; length: 16; CDR3: CASSLPQREGTDTQYF
V: TRBV9; size: .; length: 16; CDR3: CASSVREPGQHYEQYF
V: TRBV11-3; size: few; length: 15; CDR3: CASTLLAGKGYEQYF
V: TRBV5-4; size: .; length: 17; CDR3: CASSLDFLAGTTDTQYF
V: TRBV5-1; size: .; length: 15; CDR3: CASSSGLALSYEQYF
V: TRBV2; size: .; length: 16; CDR3: CASLRSGGGGGDTQYF
V: TRBV11-2; size: .; length: 17; CDR3: CASSPRTGPTANYGYTF
V: TRBV6-5; size: .; length: 13; CDR3: CASNQGRGNTIYF
V: TRBV11-3; size: .; length: 16; CDR3: CASSLEAWGRNTEAFF
V: TRBV2; size: .; length: 14; CDR3: CASSDGLSNYGYTF
V: TRBV6-6; size: .; length: 16; CDR3: CASSYPTPRRGYGYTF
V: TRBV5-1; size: .; length: 15; CDR3: CASSLESGPTDTQYF
V: TRBV15; size: .; length: 17; CDR3: CATSRDSPTGQGETQYF
V: TRBV12-3/TRBV12-4; size: few; length: 12; CDR3: CASSLEVYEQYF
V: TRBV11-2; size: .; length: 13; CDR3: CASSRRQAYGYTF
V: TRBV29-1; size: .; length: 15; CDR3: CSVGLAGSLTDTQYF
V: TRBV19; size: .; length: 15; CDR3: CATSRQAATNEKLFF
V: TRBV5-1; size: .; length: 18; CDR3: CASSLGSGGALPTDTQYF
V: TRBV5-4; size: .; length: 14; CDR3: CASSLDGVQETQYF
V: TRBV10-3; size: .; length: 14; CDR3: CAISAGAEDTEAFF
V: TRBV11-1; size: .; length: 14; CDR3: CASSLQREKDTQYF
V: TRBV19; size: .; length: 12; CDR3: CASKGTTDTQYF
V: TRBV7-9; size: .; length: 14; CDR3: CASTRVEGGTEAFF
V: TRBV9; size: .; length: 13; CDR3: CASSEFHTGELFF
V: TRBV7-8; size: .; length: 16; CDR3: CASSLANRGPNYGYTF
V: TRBV2; size: .; length: 12; CDR3: CASSASGNTIYF
V: TRBV19; size: .; length: 15; CDR3: CASSNVGGAYNEQFF
V: TRBV6-5; size: .; length: 15; CDR3: CASSRTGGSDQPQHF
V: TRBV4-1; size: .; length: 16; CDR3: CASSPSWDRGREKLFF
V: TRBV11-2; size: .; length: 14; CDR3: CASSLVAVTGELFF
V: TRBV30; size: .; length: 16; CDR3: CAWSVAGQYRGNTIYF
V: TRBV7-3; size: once; length: 13; CDR3: CASSRTGGETQYF
V: TRBV5-1; size: .; length: 16; CDR3: CASSLFSGGLSYEQYF
V: TRBV12-5; size: once; length: 14; CDR3: CASGADGTGTEAFF
V: TRBV24-1; size: .; length: 13; CDR3: CATSDGDIPEQYF
V: TRBV23-1; size: few; length: 17; CDR3: CASTRPTGKEFGYEQYF
V: TRBV7-3; size: once; length: 15; CDR3: CASSLTGRNNSPLHF
V: TRBV5-1; size: .; length: 15; CDR3: CASSPAGTKIYEQYF
V: TRBV6-6; size: .; length: 11; CDR3: CASSYPGELFF
V: TRBV11-2; size: .; length: 18; CDR3: CASSLRALRGSGANVLTF
V: TRBV30; size: .; length: 15; CDR3: CAWSDLAGHTDTQYF
V: TRBV5-5; size: .; length: 18; CDR3: CASRYRSLAGGTTGELFF
V: TRBV10-3; size: .; length: 15; CDR3: CAISESAQLNQPQHF
V: TRBV18; size: .; length: 13; CDR3: CASQWAKQETQYF
V: TRBV4-3; size: .; length: 14; CDR3: CASSQETGSSEQFF
V: TRBV4-2; size: .; length: 15; CDR3: CASSQGQQGNEKLFF
V: TRBV4-1; size: .; length: 14; CDR3: CASSQVPGTGSQYF
V: TRBV9; size: .; length: 16; CDR3: CASSVEERLSTDTQYF